This T cell receptor (beta chain) was captured in a study of blood T cell repertoires in COVID-19. At the level of the study: Italy, Spain and the United States were the sources of the convalescent and acute COVID-19 samples. The cDNA or gDNA used as material had been derived from T cells, B-cell-depleted T cells, or PBMCs.

The V gene end was trimmed by 0 bases and the J gene end by 5 bases; junction bases not matched to a gene: 4. This CDR3 comprises 15 residues. CDR1 and CDR2 from the germline V gene are SGHRS and YFSETQ. Method: immunoSEQ multiplex PCR; TCRdb's copy keeps in-frame clones and lacks some. This table holds about 250,000 clones, about 79% found once. The TCR comes from a man older than 75 with acute or convalescent COVID-19. The chain joins TRBV5-1 to TRBJ1-1; 10 nucleotides align to TRBD1. The sample comprised peripheral blood. CDR3 sequence: CASSLEGQGRTEAFF. Written as DNA, the CDR3 is TGCGCCAGCAGCTTGGAGGGACAGGGGCGGACTGAAGCTTTCTTT.